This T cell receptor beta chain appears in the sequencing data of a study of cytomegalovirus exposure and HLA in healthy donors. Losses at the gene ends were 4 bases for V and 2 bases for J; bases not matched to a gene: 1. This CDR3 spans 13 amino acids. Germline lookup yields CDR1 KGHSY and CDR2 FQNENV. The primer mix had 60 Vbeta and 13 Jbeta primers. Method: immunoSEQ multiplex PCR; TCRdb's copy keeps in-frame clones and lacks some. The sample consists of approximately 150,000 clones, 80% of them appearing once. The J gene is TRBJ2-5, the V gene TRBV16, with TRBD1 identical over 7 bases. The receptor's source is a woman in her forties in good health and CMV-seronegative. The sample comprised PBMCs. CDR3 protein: CASSPGQQETQYF. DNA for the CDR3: TGTGCCAGCAGCCCGGGACAGCAAGAGACCCAGTACTTC.